Sequencing of this TCR beta chain was carried out in a study of CD4 T cells in relation to SARS-CoV-2 and coronaviruses. The study, taken as a whole, reports: Samples before the pandemic and after infection were not matched within any donor.

CDR1 MNHEY and CDR2 SMNVEV come from the germline V gene (reference sequence). The V segment lost 5 bases and the J segment 3 bases; nucleotides outside the gene matches: 15. The CDR3 covers 18 residues. Before the COVID-19 pandemic, during about 2011-2019, CD4+ T cells were taken from unexposed donors. As concerns this clone: Its antigen is not known.

Assay: immunoSEQ multiplex PCR; the TCRdb copy retains only in-frame clones and omits some. The sample contains 65,000 or so clones, 85% to 90% of which appear only once. This receptor was taken from a human donor in good health. This chain links TRBV27 with TRBJ2-5; 10 nucleotides line up with TRBD1. The material sequenced was memory CD4+ T cells from PBMCs. The CDR3 coding sequence is TGTGCCAGCAGTCCCCTCGGCCCCGACAGGGGGCAAAAAGAGACCCAGTACTTC. This gives the protein CASSPLGPDRGQKETQYF.